These 20 T cell receptor beta chains were all obtained from the same sample, sequenced in a study of T cell changes during pregnancy in multiple sclerosis. Sequencing was performed with immunoSEQ multiplex PCR; in TCRdb, only in-frame clones are kept and a portion is missing. Of about 71,000 clones listed, around nine tenths were seen once; the top ten hold about 1%. Specimen: peripheral blood, collected in the third trimester of pregnancy. These receptors came from a female donor with multiple sclerosis, enrolled in a pregnancy study.

The chain links TRBV19 to TRBJ2-7; TRBD2 aligns across 8 bases. The germline CDR1 and CDR2 sequences are LNHDA and SQIVND (reference sequence). Trimming cost V 0 bases and J 5 bases; bases outside gene matches: 6. CDR3 length equals 15 residues. The DNA of the CDR3 is TGTGCCAGTAGTATAGATCGAGCGGGAGAGAACGAGCAGTACTTC. This translates into CASSIDRAGENEQYF.

This chain links TRBV4-2 with TRBJ2-7; 7 bases align to TRBD1. The CDR3 runs to 14 residues. Germline CDR1 and CDR2: LGHNA and YNFKEQ. The trim removed 3 bases at V and 5 bases at J, leaving 7 bases unmatched. The CDR3 loop is CASSQQTGSNEQYF. Here the CDR3 DNA reads TGTGCCAGCAGCCAGCAGACAGGGAGCAACGAGCAGTACTTC.

J is TRBJ2-1 and V is TRBV5-1; no firm D call. Trimming cost V 2 bases and J 6 bases, with 12 bases left between them. The CDR3 sequence is 14 residues long. Germline CDR1 SGHRS, CDR2 YFSETQ. The CDR3 nucleotides are TGCGCCAGCAGCTTACGTATCGGGTTCAATGAGCAGTTCTTC. It encodes CASSLRIGFNEQFF.

The J gene is TRBJ2-7, the V gene TRBV5-1; TRBD2 aligns across 7 bases. Looked up from germline, CDR1 is SGHRS and CDR2 is YFSETQ. J was trimmed by 3 bases and V by 4 bases; bases with no gene match: 16. CDR3 size: 17 residues. DNA of the CDR3: TGCGCCAGCAGCCCCTATCCGGACGGAGCTAGCGGCTACGAGCAGTACTTC. It encodes CASSPYPDGASGYEQYF. Full variable domain (missing parts from reference TRBV5-1 and TRBJ2-7): KAGVTQTPRYLIKTRGQQVTLSCSPISGHRSVSWYQQTPGQGLQFLFEYFSETQRNKGNFPGRFSGRQFSNSRSEMNVSTLELGDSALYLCASSPYPDGASGYEQYFGPGTRLTVT.

This chain's CDR3 is CASSIWTGEVSPLHF. The CDR3 nucleotides are TGTGCCAGTAGTATCTGGACAGGGGAGGTCTCACCCCTCCACTTT. This rearrangement joins TRBV19 to TRBJ1-6; 9 nucleotides agree with TRBD1. Looked up from germline, CDR1 is LNHDA and CDR2 is SQIVND (reference sequence). The CDR3 consists of 15 residues. V was pared by 3 bases and J by 10 bases, with 7 bases of the junction left unmatched.

This chain joins TRBV27 and TRBJ2-3; 9 bases agree with TRBD2. After removal of 8 bases from V and 1 base from J, the junction contained 13 bases not matched to a gene. The CDR3 consists of 17 residues. Looked up from germline, CDR1 is MNHEY and CDR2 is SMNVEV (reference sequence). The CDR3 nucleotides read TGTGCCAGCGGTAGGGCGGTGGAGCGGGGGGGCACAGATACGCAGTATTTT. Translation gives CASGRAVERGGTDTQYF.

The genes are TRBV7-9 and TRBJ2-2; 9 positions agree with TRBD2. V lost 1 base and J lost 5; bases outside the gene matches: 5. This CDR3 comprises 16 residues. The germline CDR1 and CDR2 sequences are SEHNR and FQNEAQ (reference sequence). The CDR3 coding sequence is TGTGCCAGCAGCTTAGGAGCGGGAGGACAGACCGGGGAGCTGTTTTTT. Translating it yields CASSLGAGGQTGELFF.

V is TRBV28 and J is TRBJ1-1; D is ambiguous. V lost 1 base to trimming and J lost 0 bases, with 6 bases between them. Germline loops: CDR1 MDHEN, CDR2 SYDVKM. This CDR3 is 14 amino acids long. The CDR3 DNA reads TGTGCCAGCAGTTTATCTGAGATGAACACTGAAGCTTTCTTT. Protein sequence: CASSLSEMNTEAFF.

This sequence joins TRBV19 and TRBJ2-5; D might be TRBD1 (5 bases). This CDR3 region has 16 residues. Germline V gene sequence: CDR1 LNHDA, CDR2 SQIVND (reference sequence). Trimming pared 1 base from V and 1 base from J, leaving 13 bases between. As DNA, the CDR3 is TGTGCCAGTAGTATAGTATGGGGCCACACCCAAGAGACCCAGTACTTC. This encodes CASSIVWGHTQETQYF. Drawing the rest from reference TRBV19 and TRBJ2-5, the complete variable domain is DGGITQSPKYLFRKEGQNVTLSCEQNLNHDAMYWYRQDPGQGLRLIYYSQIVNDFQKGDIAEGYSVSREKKESFPLTVTSAQKNPTAFYLCASSIVWGHTQETQYFGPGTRLLVL.

The chain links TRBV27 to TRBJ2-2; D not resolved. V lost 3 bases to trimming and J lost 0 bases, with 8 bases between them. This CDR3 contains 15 residues. Germline values: CDR1 MNHEY, CDR2 SMNVEV (reference sequence). The CDR3 spells CASSFGRSNTGELFF. Written as DNA, the CDR3 is TGTGCCAGCAGTTTTGGCAGATCGAACACCGGGGAGCTGTTTTTT.

This sequence joins TRBV7-9 and TRBJ2-1, with 8 bases matching TRBD2. The CDR3 runs to 15 residues. Germline CDR1 SEHNR, CDR2 FQNEAQ (reference sequence). V was pared by 5 bases and J by 8 bases, with 11 bases of the junction left unmatched. The CDR3 DNA follows: TGTGCCAGCAGCCGGAGCGGGAGCCTGGGACATGAGCAGTTCTTC. It codes for CASSRSGSLGHEQFF.

The chain employs TRBV1 and TRBJ2-2; no check of the table's D call, TRBD2, against the DNA was made. TRBV1 is designated a pseudogene. This CDR3 comprises 14 residues. This CDR3 reads CTSRLGLTTGELFF. CDR3 DNA sequence: TGCACCAGCAGACTAGGACTAACCACCGGGGAGCTGTTTTTT.

The J gene is TRBJ1-1, the V gene TRBV10-3; 9 bases fit TRBD1. The V segment lost 6 bases and the J segment 3 bases; nucleotides outside the gene matches: 5. Germline CDR1 is ENHRY and CDR2 is SYGVKD. CDR3 size: 14 residues. CDR3 nucleotides: TGTGCCATCAGGGGACAGGGTGGGGACACTGAAGCTTTCTTT. Amino acids: CAIRGQGGDTEAFF.

The chain uses TRBV29-1 and TRBJ2-3, with 15 bases aligning to TRBD2. Germline CDR1 and CDR2: SQVTM and ANQGSEA. CDR3 length equals 19 residues. Trimming at V came to 5 bases and at J to 0 bases, leaving 12 bases not matched to a gene. The CDR3 sequence: CSVSRPGTSGRRSTDTQYF. CDR3 bases: TGCAGCGTTTCCCGCCCCGGGACTAGCGGGAGGAGGAGCACAGATACGCAGTATTTT.

The chain recombines TRBV19 with TRBJ1-2, with TRBD1 matching over 7 bases. The CDR3 is 16 residues long. The trim removed 1 base at V and 0 bases at J, leaving 5 bases unmatched. Germline V gene data show CDR1 as LNHDA and CDR2 as SQIVND (reference sequence). The CDR3 protein is CASSIVRDSPNYGYTF. For the CDR3, the DNA is TGTGCCAGTAGTATAGTTAGGGACAGCCCTAACTATGGCTACACCTTC.

The rearrangement uses TRBV11-2 and TRBJ2-2; no firm D call. The CDR3 spans 14 residues. Between the trimmed V and J ends, which lost 0 bases and 3 bases, there was a span of 5 bases. Germline CDR1 is SGHAT and CDR2 is FQNNGV. The CDR3 spells CASSLDRDTGELFF. CDR3 nucleotides: TGTGCCAGCAGCTTAGACCGGGACACCGGGGAGCTGTTTTTT. Based on the CDR3 plus reference TRBV11-2 and TRBJ2-2, the full variable domain is EAGVAQSPRYKIIEKRQSVAFWCNPISGHATLYWYQQILGQGPKLLIQFQNNGVVDDSQLPKDRFSAERLKGVDSTLKIQPAKLEDSAVYLCASSLDRDTGELFFGEGSRLTVL.

The V gene is TRBV5-1, the J gene TRBJ2-3, with TRBD1 matching 9 bases. The CDR3 runs 15 residues. The V segment lost 4 bases and the J segment 2 bases; nucleotides outside the gene matches: 5. CDR1 is SGHRS, CDR2 YFSETQ, per germline. The CDR3 nucleotides read TGCGCCAGCAGCGGGGGGGACAGGGCCACAGATACGCAGTATTTT. Translating it yields CASSGGDRATDTQYF. Full variable domain (outside the CDR3, taken from reference TRBV5-1 and TRBJ2-3): KAGVTQTPRYLIKTRGQQVTLSCSPISGHRSVSWYQQTPGQGLQFLFEYFSETQRNKGNFPGRFSGRQFSNSRSEMNVSTLELGDSALYLCASSGGDRATDTQYFGPGTRLTVL.

The J gene is TRBJ2-1, the V gene TRBV11-1, with TRBD2 matching over 7 bases. The germline CDR1 and CDR2 sequences are SGHAT and FQDESV (reference sequence). Unmatched junction bases numbered 7, after V lost 0 bases and J lost 2 bases. The CDR3 sequence is 17 residues long. The CDR3 DNA reads TGTGCCAGCAGCTTAGCGCTTACTAGCGCCGCCTACAATGAGCAGTTCTTC. Amino acid sequence: CASSLALTSAAYNEQFF.

Concerning this clone: This sample also contains other DNA sequences that code for the same CDR3. This chain joins TRBV19 and TRBJ1-5, with a possible D match to TRBD1 (5 bases). Between the trimmed V and J ends, which lost 3 bases and 0 bases, there was a span of 9 bases. Germline CDR1 reads LNHDA; CDR2 reads SQIVND (reference sequence). The CDR3 is 15 amino acids. The DNA of the CDR3 is TGTGCCAGTAGTATTGTGACAGATAGCAATCAGCCCCAGCATTTT. It specifies CASSIVTDSNQPQHF.

The chain has TRBV9 and TRBJ2-7; 10 bases map to TRBD1. V shed 1 base and J 4 bases; nucleotides not matched to a gene: 8. Germline CDR1 is SGDLS and CDR2 is YYNGEE. The CDR3 is made up of 16 amino acids. The CDR3: CASSVHTGTGVYEQYF. CDR3 coding DNA: TGTGCCAGCAGCGTACACACCGGGACAGGGGTTTACGAGCAGTACTTC.